The clone carrying this T cell receptor (beta chain) was detected once. This sample is drawn from a study of blood T cell repertoires in COVID-19. Across the whole study: The origin of the acute and convalescent COVID-19 samples was the United States, Italy and Spain. PBMCs, B-cell-depleted T cells, or T cells were the source of the cDNA or gDNA that made up the material.

The CDR3 is made up of 16 amino acids. V was trimmed by 0 bases and J by 4 bases, leaving 13 bases between them. From germline, CDR1 is LGHNA and CDR2 YNFKEQ. Source study methods: By means of reference gene primer amplification, nucleated cell counts were estimated. The table came from immunoSEQ multiplex PCR; TCRdb's copy has only in-frame clones and leaves some out. V, J and clone size are taken as reported in that table, and D and trimming were inferred from the DNA itself. The table has 250,000 to 300,000 clones, approximately 92% seen once. The TCR sequence derives from a middle-aged woman who had recovered from COVID-19. The sequenced sample consisted of peripheral blood. The J gene is TRBJ1-5, the V gene TRBV4-2, with a weak D call TRBD1 (6 bases). The CDR3 DNA sequence: TGTGCCAGCAGCCAAGATCCGCAGGGGTTGAATCAGCCCCAGCATTTT. Its translation is CASSQDPQGLNQPQHF.